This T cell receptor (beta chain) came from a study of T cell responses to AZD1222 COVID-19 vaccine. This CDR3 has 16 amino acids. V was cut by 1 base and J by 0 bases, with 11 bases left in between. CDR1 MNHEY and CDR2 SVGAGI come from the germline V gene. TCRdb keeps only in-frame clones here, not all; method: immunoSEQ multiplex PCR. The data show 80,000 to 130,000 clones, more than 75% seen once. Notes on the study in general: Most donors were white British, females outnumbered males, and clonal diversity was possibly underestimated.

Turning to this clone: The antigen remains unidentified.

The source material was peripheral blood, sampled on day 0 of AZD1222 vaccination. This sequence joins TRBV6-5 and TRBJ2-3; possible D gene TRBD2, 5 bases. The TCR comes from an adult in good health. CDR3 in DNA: TGTGCCAGCAGTTACTATGACCCGGGGAGCACAGATACGCAGTATTTT. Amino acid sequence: CASSYYDPGSTDTQYF.